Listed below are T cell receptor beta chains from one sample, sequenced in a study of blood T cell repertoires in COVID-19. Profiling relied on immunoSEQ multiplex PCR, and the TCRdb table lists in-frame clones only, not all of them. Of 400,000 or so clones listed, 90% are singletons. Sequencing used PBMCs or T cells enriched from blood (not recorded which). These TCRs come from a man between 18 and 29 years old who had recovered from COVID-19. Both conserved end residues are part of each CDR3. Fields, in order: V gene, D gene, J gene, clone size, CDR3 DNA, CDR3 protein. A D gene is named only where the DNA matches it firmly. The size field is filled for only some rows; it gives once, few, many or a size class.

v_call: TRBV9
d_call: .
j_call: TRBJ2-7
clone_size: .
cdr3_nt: TGTGCCAGCAGCGTAGCCGCCTTTAGTCTTTCCTACGAGCAGTACTTC
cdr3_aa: CASSVAAFSLSYEQYF

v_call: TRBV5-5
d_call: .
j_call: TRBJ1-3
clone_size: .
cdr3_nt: TGTGCCAGCAGCTTGAGCGGGCAGCCTGGAAACACCATATATTTT
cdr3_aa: CASSLSGQPGNTIYF

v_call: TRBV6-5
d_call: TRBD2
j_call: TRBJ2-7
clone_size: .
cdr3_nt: TGTGCCAGCAGTACCCTAGCGGGGAGCCTTGGGGAGCAGTACTTC
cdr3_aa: CASSTLAGSLGEQYF

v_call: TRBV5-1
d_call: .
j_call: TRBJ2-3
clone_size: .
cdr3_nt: TGCGCCAGCAGCTCCAACAGGGCCACTAGCACAGATACGCAGTATTTT
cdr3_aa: CASSSNRATSTDTQYF

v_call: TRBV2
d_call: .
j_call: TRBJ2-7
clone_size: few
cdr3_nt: TGTGCCAGCAGTTTTTATCTACAGGGTCAGTACGAGCAGTACTTC
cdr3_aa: CASSFYLQGQYEQYF

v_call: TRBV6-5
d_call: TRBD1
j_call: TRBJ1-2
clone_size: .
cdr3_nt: TGTGCCAGCAGTACACCGGGACAGGGGGACTATGGCTACACCTTC
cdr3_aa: CASSTPGQGDYGYTF

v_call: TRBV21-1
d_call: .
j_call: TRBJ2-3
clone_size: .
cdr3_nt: TGTGCCAGCAGCAATCACAGGGGCACAGATACGCAGTATTTT
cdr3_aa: CASSNHRGTDTQYF

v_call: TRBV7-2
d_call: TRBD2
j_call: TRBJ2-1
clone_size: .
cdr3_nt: TGTGCCAGCAGCTTAAGCGCGGGGGTGGATGAGCAGTTCTTC
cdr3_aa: CASSLSAGVDEQFF

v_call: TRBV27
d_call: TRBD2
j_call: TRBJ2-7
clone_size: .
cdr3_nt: TGTGCCAGCACCCTCAGACTAGCGGGATACTACGAGCAGTACTTC
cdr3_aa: CASTLRLAGYYEQYF

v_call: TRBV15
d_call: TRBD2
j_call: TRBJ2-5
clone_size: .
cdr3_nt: TGTGCCACCAGCAGAGATAGGGCGGGGGAAGAGACCCAGTACTTC
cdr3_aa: CATSRDRAGEETQYF

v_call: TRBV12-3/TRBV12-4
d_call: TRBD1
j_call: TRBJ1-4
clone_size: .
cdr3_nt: TGTGCCAGCCTAGACAGGGATGTAGAAAAACTGTTTTTT
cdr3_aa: CASLDRDVEKLFF

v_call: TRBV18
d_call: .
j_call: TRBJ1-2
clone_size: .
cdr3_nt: TGTGCCAGCTCACCACCAGACAGTTTAGTCGGGCTCTATGGCTACACCTTC
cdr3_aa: CASSPPDSLVGLYGYTF

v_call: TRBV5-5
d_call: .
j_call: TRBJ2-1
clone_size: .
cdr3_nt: TGTGCCAGCAGCTTGGTGACTATCAACAATGAGCAGTTCTTC
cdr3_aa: CASSLVTINNEQFF

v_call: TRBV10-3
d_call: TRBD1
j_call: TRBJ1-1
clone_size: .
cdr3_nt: TGTGCCATCAGTGAACAGGGGGCTGGGTCTGAAGCTTTCTTT
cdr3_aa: CAISEQGAGSEAFF

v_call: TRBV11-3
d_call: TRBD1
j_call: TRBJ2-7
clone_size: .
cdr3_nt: TGTGCCAGCAGCCTGACAGGGGGCAAGGACGAGCAGTACTTC
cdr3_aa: CASSLTGGKDEQYF

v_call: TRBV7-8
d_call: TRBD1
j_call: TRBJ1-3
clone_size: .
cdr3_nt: TGTGCCAGCAGCTCCACCTCGGCGACAGGGAGCCGAAACACCATATATTTT
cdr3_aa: CASSSTSATGSRNTIYF

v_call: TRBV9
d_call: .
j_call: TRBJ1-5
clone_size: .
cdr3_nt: TGTGCCAGCAGCGTACAGGGTGGTAATCAGCCCCAGCATTTT
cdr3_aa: CASSVQGGNQPQHF

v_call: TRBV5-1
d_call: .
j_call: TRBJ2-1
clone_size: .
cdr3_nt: TGCGCCAGCAGCTTGGGACAGACTAGTTACAATGAGCAGTTCTTC
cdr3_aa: CASSLGQTSYNEQFF

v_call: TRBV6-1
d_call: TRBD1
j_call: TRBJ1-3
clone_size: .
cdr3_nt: TGTGCCAGCAGTGGGTGGGGGGGACAGGGAAGGAACACCATATATTTT
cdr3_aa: CASSGWGGQGRNTIYF

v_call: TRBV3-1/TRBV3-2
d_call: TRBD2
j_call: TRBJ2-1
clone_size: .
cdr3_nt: TGTGCCAGCAGTCAAGTTCTAGCGGCATTTGGCAATGAGCAGTTCTTC
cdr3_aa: CASSQVLAAFGNEQFF

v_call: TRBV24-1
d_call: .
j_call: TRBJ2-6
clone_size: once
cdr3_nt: TGTGCCACCAGACTCGATCGCTCTGGGGCCAACGTCCTGACTTTC
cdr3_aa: CATRLDRSGANVLTF

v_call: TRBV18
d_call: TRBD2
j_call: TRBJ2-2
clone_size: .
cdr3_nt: TGTGCCAGCTCCAGACTAGCGGATAACACCGGGGAGCTGTTTTTT
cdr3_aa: CASSRLADNTGELFF

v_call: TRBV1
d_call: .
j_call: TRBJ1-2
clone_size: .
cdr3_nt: TGCACCAGCAGCCCCGGGACAGGGGATGGCTACACCTTC
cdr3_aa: CTSSPGTGDGYTF

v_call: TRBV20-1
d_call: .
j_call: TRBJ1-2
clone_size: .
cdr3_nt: TGCAGTGCTAGTACGACGACAGGTTCTAACTATGGCTACACCTTC
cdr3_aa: CSASTTTGSNYGYTF

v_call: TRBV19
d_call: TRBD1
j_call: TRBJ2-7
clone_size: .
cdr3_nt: TGTGCCAGTAGTCCCGGGACAGTCTACGAGCAGTACTTC
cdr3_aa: CASSPGTVYEQYF

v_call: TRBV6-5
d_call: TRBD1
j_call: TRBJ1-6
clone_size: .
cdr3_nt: TGTGCCAGCAGTTACCAAGCGGACAGGGATAATTCACCCCTCCACTTT
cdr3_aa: CASSYQADRDNSPLHF

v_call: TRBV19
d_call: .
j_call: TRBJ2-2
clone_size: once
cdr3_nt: TGTGCCAGTAGTCAACGGGGGGCCGACGGGGAGCTGTTTTTT
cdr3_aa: CASSQRGADGELFF

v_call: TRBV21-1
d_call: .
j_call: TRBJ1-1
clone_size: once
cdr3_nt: TGTGCCAGCAGCAAAAAAACAAGGGGTCGGTCCACTGAAGCTTTCTTT
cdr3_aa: CASSKKTRGRSTEAFF

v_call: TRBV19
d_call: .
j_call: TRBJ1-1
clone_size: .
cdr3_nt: TGTGCCAGTAACCCAGACGGGATGAACACTGAAGCTTTCTTT
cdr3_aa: CASNPDGMNTEAFF

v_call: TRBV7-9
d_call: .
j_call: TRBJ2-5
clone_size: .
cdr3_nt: TGTGCCAGCAGCTCACAGACCCTCCAAGAGACCCAGTACTTC
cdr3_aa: CASSSQTLQETQYF

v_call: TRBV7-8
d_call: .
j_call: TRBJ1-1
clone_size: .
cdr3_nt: TGTGCCAGCAGCCGTTCCCTGGTCGGCACTGAAGCTTTCTTT
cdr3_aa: CASSRSLVGTEAFF

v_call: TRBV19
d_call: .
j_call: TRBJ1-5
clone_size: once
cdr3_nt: TGTGCCAGTAGTATTCGGGGAATAGTCATTAGCAATCAGCCCCAGCATTTT
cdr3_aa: CASSIRGIVISNQPQHF

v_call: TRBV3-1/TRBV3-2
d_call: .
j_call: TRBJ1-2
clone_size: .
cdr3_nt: TGTGCCAGCAGCCATCATCAGGGTGGAGATGGCTACACCTTC
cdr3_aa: CASSHHQGGDGYTF

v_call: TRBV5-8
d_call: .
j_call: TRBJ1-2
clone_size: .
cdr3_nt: TGTGCCAGCAGCTTGGAATGGAGTGGAGAGGGAAAGCTCTATGGCTACACCTTC
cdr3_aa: CASSLEWSGEGKLYGYTF

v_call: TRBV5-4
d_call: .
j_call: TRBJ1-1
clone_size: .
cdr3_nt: TGTGCCATCCACATCAAGACAGTTAGCACTGAAGCTTTCTTT
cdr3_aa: CAIHIKTVSTEAFF

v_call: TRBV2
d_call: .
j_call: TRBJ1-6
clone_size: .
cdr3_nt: TGTGCCAGCAGGAGCAGGGGATTTGATTCACCCCTCCACTTT
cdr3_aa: CASRSRGFDSPLHF

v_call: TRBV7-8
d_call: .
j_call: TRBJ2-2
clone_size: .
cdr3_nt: TGTGCCAGCAGCTCGCACAGGGACACCGGGGAGCTGTTTTTT
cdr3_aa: CASSSHRDTGELFF

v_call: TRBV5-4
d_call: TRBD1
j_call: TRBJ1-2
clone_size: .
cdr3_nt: TGTGCCAGCAGCATCAGGGGGCGCCCCTATGGCTACACCTTC
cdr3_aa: CASSIRGRPYGYTF

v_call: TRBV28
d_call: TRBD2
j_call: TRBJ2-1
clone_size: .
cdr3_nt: TGTGCCAGCAGCCTAGCGGGAGCGTACAATGAGCAGTTCTTC
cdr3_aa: CASSLAGAYNEQFF

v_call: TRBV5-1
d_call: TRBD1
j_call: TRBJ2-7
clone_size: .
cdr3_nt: TGCGCCAGCAGCTCCAGAGGGACAGGGGGTCTCTACGAGCAGTACTTC
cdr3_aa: CASSSRGTGGLYEQYF

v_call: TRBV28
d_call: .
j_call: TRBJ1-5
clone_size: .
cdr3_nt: TGTGCCAGCAGTTTATGGGGCTGGGGCCAGCCCCAGCATTTT
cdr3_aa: CASSLWGWGQPQHF

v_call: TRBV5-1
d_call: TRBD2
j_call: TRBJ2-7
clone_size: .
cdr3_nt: TGCGCCAGCAGCTTGAATCGTCTAGCGGGTAACTACGAGCAGTACTTC
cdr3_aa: CASSLNRLAGNYEQYF

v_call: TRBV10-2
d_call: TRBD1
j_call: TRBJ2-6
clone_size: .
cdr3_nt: TGCGCCACTTCGGACAGGTACCCTTCTGGGGCCAACGTCCTGACTTTC
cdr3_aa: CATSDRYPSGANVLTF

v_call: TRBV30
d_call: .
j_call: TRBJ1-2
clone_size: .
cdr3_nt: TGTGCCTGTTCGGATGAGGGGGTGCTCCGCCAACCGCAGGCTGGCTACACCTTC
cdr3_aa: CACSDEGVLRQPQAGYTF

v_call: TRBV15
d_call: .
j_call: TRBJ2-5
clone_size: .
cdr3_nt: TGTGCCACCAGCAGAGATTGGGGGGAGTCCCGAGAGACCCAGTACTTC
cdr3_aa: CATSRDWGESRETQYF

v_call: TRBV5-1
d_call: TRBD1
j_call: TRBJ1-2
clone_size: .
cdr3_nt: TGCGCCAGCAGCTTCATGCCGGGACAGGGCTATGGCTACACCTTC
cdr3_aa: CASSFMPGQGYGYTF

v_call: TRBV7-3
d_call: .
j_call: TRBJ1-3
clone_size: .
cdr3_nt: TGTGCCAGCAGTACAGGCCAACCAGGGAACACCATATATTTT
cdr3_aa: CASSTGQPGNTIYF

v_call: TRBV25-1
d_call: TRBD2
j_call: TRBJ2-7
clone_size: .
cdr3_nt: TGTGCCAGCAGTGTACTAGCGGGAGGGCTGGCCCACGAGCAGTACTTC
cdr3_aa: CASSVLAGGLAHEQYF

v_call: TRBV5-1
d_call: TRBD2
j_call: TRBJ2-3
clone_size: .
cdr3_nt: TGCGCCAGCAGGGGCACTAGCGGGGGATCAGATACGCAGTATTTT
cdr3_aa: CASRGTSGGSDTQYF

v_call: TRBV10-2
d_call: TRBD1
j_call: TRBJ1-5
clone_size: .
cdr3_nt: TGCGCCAGCACCAAGGACAGGTTGGGAAATCAGCCCCAGCATTTT
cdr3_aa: CASTKDRLGNQPQHF

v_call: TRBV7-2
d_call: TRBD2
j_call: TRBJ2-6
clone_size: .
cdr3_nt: TGTGCCAGCAGCCAGGGACTAGCGGGAGGTCTCTCTGGGGCCAACGTCCTGACTTTC
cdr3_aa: CASSQGLAGGLSGANVLTF

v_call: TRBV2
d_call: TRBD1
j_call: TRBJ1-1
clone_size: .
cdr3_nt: TGTGCCAGCCGTTGGGACAGGGGGTCCTCTGAAGCTTTCTTT
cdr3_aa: CASRWDRGSSEAFF